This TCR beta chain was captured by sequencing in a study of glioma-infiltrating T cells after dendritic cell vaccination. At the level of the study: Patients received autologous tumor lysate-pulsed dendritic cell vaccination between about 2002 and 2013. Autologous tumor lysate was loaded overnight onto monocyte-derived dendritic cells grown less than 8 days with IL-4 and GM-CSF. General study findings and limits: Few patients contributed both blood and tumor specimens.

Germline V CDR1 and CDR2: LGHNT, FRNRAP. V was trimmed by 4 bases and J by 3 bases, leaving 13 bases between them. The CDR3 length is 14 residues. On this clone itself: Its specificity is unknown.

The primer mix had 60 V beta and 13 J beta primers. Some clones are missing from TCRdb's copy, which holds only in-frame ones; the method was immunoSEQ multiplex PCR. The data hold about 87,000 clones, with over 80% observed a single time. The time point is: after dendritic cell vaccination, including at tumor progression/relapse. The source material was blood, sampled after dendritic cell vaccination. J is TRBJ2-7 and V is TRBV12-5, with D maybe TRBD2 (5 bases). The TCR sequence derives from a human donor with glioblastoma. The chain's CDR3 is CASGSNGIFYEQYF. Here the CDR3 DNA reads TGTGCTAGTGGTTCGAACGGGATTTTCTACGAGCAGTACTTC. Supplemented by reference TRBV12-5 and TRBJ2-7, the full variable domain reads DARVTQTPRHKVTEMGQEVTMRCQPILGHNTVFWYRQTMMQGLELLAYFRNRAPLDDSGMPKDRFSAEMPDATLATLKIQPSEPRDSAVYFCASGSNGIFYEQYFGPGTRLTVT.